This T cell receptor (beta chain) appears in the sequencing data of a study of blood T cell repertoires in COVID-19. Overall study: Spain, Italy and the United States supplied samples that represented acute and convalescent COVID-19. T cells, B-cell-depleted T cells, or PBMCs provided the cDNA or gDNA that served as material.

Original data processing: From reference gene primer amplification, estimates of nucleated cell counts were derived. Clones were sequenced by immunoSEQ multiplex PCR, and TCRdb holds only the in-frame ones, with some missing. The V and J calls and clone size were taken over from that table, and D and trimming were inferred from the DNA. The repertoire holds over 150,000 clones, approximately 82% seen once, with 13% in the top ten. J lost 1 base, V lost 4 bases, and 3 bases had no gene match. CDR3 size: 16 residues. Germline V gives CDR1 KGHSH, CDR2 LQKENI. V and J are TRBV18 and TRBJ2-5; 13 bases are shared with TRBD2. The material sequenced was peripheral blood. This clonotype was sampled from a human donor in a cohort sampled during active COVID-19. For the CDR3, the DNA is TGTGCCAGCTCACTTACTAGCGGGAGGGGCCAAGAGACCCAGTACTTC. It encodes CASSLTSGRGQETQYF.